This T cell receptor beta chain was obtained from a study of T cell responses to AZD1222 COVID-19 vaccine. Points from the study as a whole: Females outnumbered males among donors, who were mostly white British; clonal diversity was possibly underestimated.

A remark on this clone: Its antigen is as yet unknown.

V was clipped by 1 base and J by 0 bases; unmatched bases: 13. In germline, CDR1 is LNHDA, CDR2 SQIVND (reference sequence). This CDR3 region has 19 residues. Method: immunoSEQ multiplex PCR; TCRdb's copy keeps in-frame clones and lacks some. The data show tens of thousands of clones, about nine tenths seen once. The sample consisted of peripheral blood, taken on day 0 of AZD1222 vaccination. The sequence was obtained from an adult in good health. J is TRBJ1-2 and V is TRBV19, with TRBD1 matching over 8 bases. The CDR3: CASSIGGTGPPYANYGYTF. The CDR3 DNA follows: TGTGCCAGTAGTATAGGGGGGACAGGTCCCCCCTATGCTAACTATGGCTACACCTTC.